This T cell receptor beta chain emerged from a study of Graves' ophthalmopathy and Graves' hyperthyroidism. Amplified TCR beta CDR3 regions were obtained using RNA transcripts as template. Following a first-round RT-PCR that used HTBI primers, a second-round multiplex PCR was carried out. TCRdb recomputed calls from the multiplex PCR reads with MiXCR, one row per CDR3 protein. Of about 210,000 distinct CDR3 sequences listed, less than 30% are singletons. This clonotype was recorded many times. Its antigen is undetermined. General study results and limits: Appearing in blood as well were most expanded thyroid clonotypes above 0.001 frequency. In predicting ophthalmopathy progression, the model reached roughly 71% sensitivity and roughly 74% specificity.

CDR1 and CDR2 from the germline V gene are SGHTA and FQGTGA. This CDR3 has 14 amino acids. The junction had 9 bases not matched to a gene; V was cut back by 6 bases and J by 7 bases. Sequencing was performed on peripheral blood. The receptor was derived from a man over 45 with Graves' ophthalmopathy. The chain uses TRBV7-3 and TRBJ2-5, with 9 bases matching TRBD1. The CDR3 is CASRPTTGGATQYF. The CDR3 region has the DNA TGTGCCAGCAGACCTACTACAGGGGGCGCGACCCAGTACTTC.